The TCR beta chain described here comes from a study of cytomegalovirus exposure and HLA in healthy donors. PCR used 60 Vbeta primers and 13 Jbeta primers. Clones were read by immunoSEQ multiplex PCR, and TCRdb kept only the in-frame ones, dropping some. The data show 75,000 to 100,000 clones, with about four fifths seen just once and 7.3% held by the top ten. The germline CDR1 and CDR2 sequences are SQVTM and ANQGSEA. This CDR3 is built from 10 residues. The V and J ends lost 7 bases and 6 bases respectively, with 8 bases between them. All donors participated as healthy donors of bone marrow. This TCR derives from a man younger than 45 in good health and CMV-seronegative. The rearrangement uses TRBV29-1 and TRBJ2-3, with D tentatively TRBD2 (6 bases). Sequenced sample: PBMCs. The CDR3 region is CSGGGDTQYF. In nucleotides, the CDR3 is TGCAGCGGCGGAGGGGATACGCAGTATTTT.